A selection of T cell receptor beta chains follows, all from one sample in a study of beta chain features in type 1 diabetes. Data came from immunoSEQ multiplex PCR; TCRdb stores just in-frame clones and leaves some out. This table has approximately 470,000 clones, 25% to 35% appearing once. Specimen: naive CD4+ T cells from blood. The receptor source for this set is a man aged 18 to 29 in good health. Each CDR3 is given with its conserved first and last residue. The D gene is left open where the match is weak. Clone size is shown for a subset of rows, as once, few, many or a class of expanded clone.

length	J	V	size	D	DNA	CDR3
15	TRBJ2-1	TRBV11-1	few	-	TGTGCCAGCAGCTTAGCGGAGGGCCCGTGGAATGAGCAGTTCTTC	CASSLAEGPWNEQFF
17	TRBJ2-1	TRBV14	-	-	TGTGCCAGCAGCCCCAGATCGGGGCGACTGCCCCACAATGAGCAGTTCTTC	CASSPRSGRLPHNEQFF
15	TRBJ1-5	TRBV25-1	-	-	TGTGCCAGCAGTGAAGGGGGGAGTGGCGATCAGCCCCAGCATTTT	CASSEGGSGDQPQHF
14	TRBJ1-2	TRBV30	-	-	TGTGCCTGGAGCGCCCGTTTGGGGGGCTCTGGCTACACCTTC	CAWSARLGGSGYTF
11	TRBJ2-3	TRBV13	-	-	TGTGCCAGCACCCGACAAGATACGCAGTATTTT	CASTRQDTQYF
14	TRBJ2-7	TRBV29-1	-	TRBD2	TGCAGCGTCTCCGGACTAGCGGGAGTCTACGAGCAGTACTTC	CSVSGLAGVYEQYF
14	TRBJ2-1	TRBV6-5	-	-	TGTGCCAGCAGGCCTTCCGGGAGCTACAATGAGCAGTTCTTC	CASRPSGSYNEQFF
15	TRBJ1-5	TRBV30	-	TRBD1	TGTGCCTGGAGTCCAGGACAGGGGCTTTTTCAGCCCCAGCATTTT	CAWSPGQGLFQPQHF
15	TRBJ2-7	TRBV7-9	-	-	TGTGCCAGCAGCTTAGGAGGGGGGACAGCCTACGAGCAGTACTTC	CASSLGGGTAYEQYF
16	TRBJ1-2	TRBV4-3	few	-	TGCGCCAGCAGCCAAGATCAACAGATGAACTTCTATGGCTACACCTTC	CASSQDQQMNFYGYTF
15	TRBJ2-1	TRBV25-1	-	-	TGTGCCAGCAGTGAAGGGGTCGGTTCTTACAATGAGCAGTTCTTC	CASSEGVGSYNEQFF
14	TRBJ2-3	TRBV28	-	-	TGTGCCAGCAGGACAGGAGGGGACACAGATACGCAGTATTTT	CASRTGGDTDTQYF
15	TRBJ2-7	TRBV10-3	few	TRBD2	TGTGCCATCAGTACGAGAGATAGCGGGAGCTACGAGCAGTACTTC	CAISTRDSGSYEQYF
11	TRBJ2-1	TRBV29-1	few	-	TGCAGCGTTAGCCCCGACGGTGAGCAGTTCTTC	CSVSPDGEQFF
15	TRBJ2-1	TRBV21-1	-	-	TGTGCCAGCACAAGGGGCGGGAGGGCCTTCAATGAGCAGTTCTTC	CASTRGGRAFNEQFF
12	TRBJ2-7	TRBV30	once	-	TGTGCCGGAGGTGGCCGAAGCTACGAGCAGTACTTC	CAGGGRSYEQYF
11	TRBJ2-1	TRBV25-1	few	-	TGTGCCAGCACGAGGTACAATGAGCAGTTCTTC	CASTRYNEQFF
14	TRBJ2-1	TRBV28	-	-	TGTGCCAGCAGTTTTGGGGACTTTCCCCGTGAGCAGTTCTTC	CASSFGDFPREQFF
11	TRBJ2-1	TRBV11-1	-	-	TGTGCCAGCAGCTGGGCTGGTGAGCAGTTCTTC	CASSWAGEQFF
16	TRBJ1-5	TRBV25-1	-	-	TGTGCCAGCAGTGAGTCACGGAGGGGGGAAGGTCAGCCCCAGCATTTT	CASSESRRGEGQPQHF
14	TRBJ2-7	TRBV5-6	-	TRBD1	TGTGCCAGCAGCTGGGGACAGGTAAACTACGAGCAGTACTTC	CASSWGQVNYEQYF
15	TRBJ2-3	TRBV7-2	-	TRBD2	TGTGCCAGCAGCTTAAGTGGGCTAGCGGAGGCGGGGCAGTATTTT	CASSLSGLAEAGQYF
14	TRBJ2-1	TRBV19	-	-	TGTGCCAGTAGTACTGGGACGGAGGACAATGAGCAGTTCTTC	CASSTGTEDNEQFF
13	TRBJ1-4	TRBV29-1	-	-	TGCAGCGGTGGAAGGGGAGAGAATGAAAAACTGTTTTTT	CSGGRGENEKLFF
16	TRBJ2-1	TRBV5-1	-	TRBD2	TGCGCCAGCAGCATAATAGCGGGAGCCGCCTACAATGAGCAGTTCTTC	CASSIIAGAAYNEQFF
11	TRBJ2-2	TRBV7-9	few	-	TGTGCCAGCAGCTTGGGCCCGGAGCTGTTTTTT	CASSLGPELFF
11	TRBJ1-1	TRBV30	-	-	TGTGCCTGGAGCAAAAACACTGAAGCTTTCTTT	CAWSKNTEAFF
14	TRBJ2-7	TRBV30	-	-	TGTGCCTGGAGTGTACCTGGGAGTTCCTACGAGCAGTACTTC	CAWSVPGSSYEQYF
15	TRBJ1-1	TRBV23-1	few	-	TGCGCCAGTCTCCGAGGGGTTCTTTACGGGACTGAAGCTTTCTTT	CASLRGVLYGTEAFF
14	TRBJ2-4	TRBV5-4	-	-	TGTGCCAGCAGCGACAAATTAGCCAAAAACATTCAGTACTTC	CASSDKLAKNIQYF
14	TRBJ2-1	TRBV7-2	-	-	TGTGCCAGCAGCTACAACAGGGGGGGTAATGAGCAGTTCTTC	CASSYNRGGNEQFF
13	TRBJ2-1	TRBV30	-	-	TGTGCCTGGAGACTTCCCCCTAGCAATGAGCAGTTCTTC	CAWRLPPSNEQFF
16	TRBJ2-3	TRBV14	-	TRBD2	TGTGCCAGCAGCGCAGAACTAGCGGGAGGGCCGTATACGCAGTATTTT	CASSAELAGGPYTQYF
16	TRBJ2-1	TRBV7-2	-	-	TGTGCCAGCAGCTTAGTGCCGGAGAACCCCTACAATGAGCAGTTCTTC	CASSLVPENPYNEQFF
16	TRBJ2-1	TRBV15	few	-	TGTGCCACCAGCAGAGGCCCAAGCGGCTCCTACAATGAGCAGTTCTTC	CATSRGPSGSYNEQFF
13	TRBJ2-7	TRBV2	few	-	TGTGCCAGCAGACCGGGACGAGACTACGAGCAGTACTTC	CASRPGRDYEQYF
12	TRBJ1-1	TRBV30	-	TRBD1	TGTGCCTGGACAGGGGGCGGCTCTGAAGCTTTCTTT	CAWTGGGSEAFF
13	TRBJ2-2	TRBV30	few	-	TGTGCCTGGAGTGTGTGGAACACCGGGGAGCTGTTTTTT	CAWSVWNTGELFF
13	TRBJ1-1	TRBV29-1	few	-	TGCAGCGTTGCCTTGTCCTGGGGCACTGAAGCTTTCTTT	CSVALSWGTEAFF
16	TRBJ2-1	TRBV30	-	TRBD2	TGTGCCTGGAGAGAACTAGCGGGAGGAGTAGGCAATGAGCAGTTCTTC	CAWRELAGGVGNEQFF
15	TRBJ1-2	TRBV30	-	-	TGTGCCTCTCACGGGAGCACAGGGATATTCTATGGCTACACCTTC	CASHGSTGIFYGYTF
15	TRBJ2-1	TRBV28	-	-	TGTGCCAGCAGTCTCCTTGGGCAGGAGTACAATGAGCAGTTCTTC	CASSLLGQEYNEQFF
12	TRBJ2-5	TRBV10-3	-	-	TGTGCCATCAGTGAATCTTTTGAGACCCAGTACTTC	CAISESFETQYF
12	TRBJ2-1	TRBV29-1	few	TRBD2	TGCAGCGGCACTAGCGGGCGCAATGAGCAGTTCTTC	CSGTSGRNEQFF
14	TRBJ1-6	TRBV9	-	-	TGTGCCAGCAGCGTAGGACTAGAAAATTCACCCCTCCACTTT	CASSVGLENSPLHF
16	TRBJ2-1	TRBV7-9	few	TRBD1	TGTGCCAGCTATCTGGAACAGGGGAGCTCCTACAATGAGCAGTTCTTC	CASYLEQGSSYNEQFF
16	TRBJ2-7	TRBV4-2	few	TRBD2	TGTGCCAGCAGCCAAGGGGCGACTAGCGGCTCCTACGAGCAGTACTTC	CASSQGATSGSYEQYF
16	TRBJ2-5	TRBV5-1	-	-	TGCGCCAGCAGCTTAAGGGGCGAAGGACTCGGGGAGACCCAGTACTTC	CASSLRGEGLGETQYF
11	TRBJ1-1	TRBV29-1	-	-	TGCAGCGGGAACAGGGATACTGAAGCTTTCTTT	CSGNRDTEAFF
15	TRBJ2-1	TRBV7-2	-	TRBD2	TGTGCCAGCAGCTTAGTGACTAGCGGGATCTATGAGCAGTTCTTC	CASSLVTSGIYEQFF
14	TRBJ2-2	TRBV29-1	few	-	TGCAGCGTTGAAGAAACAGCGAACACCGGGGAGCTGTTTTTT	CSVEETANTGELFF
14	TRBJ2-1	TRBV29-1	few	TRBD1	TGCAGCGTCATCCGGGACAGGGGGACGGGTGAGCAGTTCTTC	CSVIRDRGTGEQFF
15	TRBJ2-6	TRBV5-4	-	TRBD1	TGTGCCAGCGCGGGCAGGGGGCTTGGGGCCAACGTCCTGACTTTC	CASAGRGLGANVLTF
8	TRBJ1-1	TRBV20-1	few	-	TGCAGTGCCACGCCAGCTTTCTTT	CSATPAFF
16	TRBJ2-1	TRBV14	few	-	TGTGCCAGCAGCCAAGGTTACACCGAGTTTCATGATGAGCAGTTCTTC	CASSQGYTEFHDEQFF
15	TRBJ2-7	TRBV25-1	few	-	TGTGCCAGCAGTGAGCCCCGGGTTGGCCTTGTCGAGCAGTACTTC	CASSEPRVGLVEQYF
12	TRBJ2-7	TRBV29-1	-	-	TGCAGCGCTGGGGAACTAACGGGGGAGCAGTACTTC	CSAGELTGEQYF
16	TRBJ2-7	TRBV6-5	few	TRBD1	TGTGCCAGCAGTTACTCGGGGACAGGGGTAAACTACGAGCAGTACTTC	CASSYSGTGVNYEQYF
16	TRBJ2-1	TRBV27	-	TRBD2	TGTGCCAGCAGTCCCCGGACTAGCGGGAGTATGGGTGAGCAGTTCTTC	CASSPRTSGSMGEQFF